The T cell receptor beta chain under discussion was sequenced for a study of cytomegalovirus exposure and HLA in healthy donors. The PCR had 60 Vbeta and 13 Jbeta primers. Generated by immunoSEQ multiplex PCR, the TCRdb table keeps only in-frame clones and is missing some. The sample lists over 110,000 clones, under 90% occurring once. Per germline, CDR1 SGHRS and CDR2 YFSETQ. V was pared by 0 bases and J by 0 bases, with 3 bases between. CDR3 length: 13 amino acids. V gene TRBV5-1 combines with J gene TRBJ1-1; the D is unclear. Sequences were obtained from PBMCs. This clonotype was obtained from a male donor in good health and CMV-seronegative. The CDR3 reads CASSLGMNTEAFF. In DNA form, the CDR3 reads TGCGCCAGCAGCTTGGGTATGAACACTGAAGCTTTCTTT.